The 21 T cell receptor beta chains below were found in one sample sequenced in a study of shared clonotypes between healthy human individuals. The table came from immunoSEQ multiplex PCR; TCRdb's copy has only in-frame clones and leaves some out. This sample has some 790,000 clones, with 55% to 75% found just once. Sequenced input: memory CD4+ T cells sorted from blood. The subset denotes: CD45RA-negative fraction. The receptors derive from a woman aged 25 to 39 in good health.

This sequence joins TRBV6-1 and TRBJ2-7; either TRBD1 or TRBD2 may supply D (5 bases each). The germline gives CDR1 MNHNS, CDR2 SASEGT. CDR3 size: 15 residues. The V gene lost 8 bases and the J gene lost 5 bases, with 22 bases spanning the gap. This CDR3 is CASESRQGDSNEQYF. The DNA for the CDR3 is TGTGCCAGCGAGAGTAGGCAGGGAGATTCCAACGAGCAGTACTTC.

Here the CDR3 reads CASSLGASDRDTQYF. In nucleotides, the CDR3 is TGTGCCAGCAGCTTAGGGGCGAGCGACAGAGATACGCAGTATTTT. V gene TRBV7-8 combines with J gene TRBJ2-3; D is perhaps TRBD1 (5 bases). V lost 1 base and J lost 5, with 13 bases in between. CDR1 is SGHVS and CDR2 is FQNEAQ in the germline V gene. CDR3 size: 15 residues.

The sample holds one count of this clone. For the CDR3, the DNA is TGTGCCAGCAGTGTGACAGGGCTTTTTCAGCCCCAGCATTTT. Its protein product is CASSVTGLFQPQHF. The chain joins TRBV27 to TRBJ1-5; 7 bases align to TRBD1. The CDR3 spans 14 residues. Per germline, CDR1 MNHEY and CDR2 SMNVEV (reference sequence). Unmatched junction bases numbered 7, after V lost 5 bases and J lost 6 bases.

J is TRBJ2-3 and V is TRBV28, with 10 bases matching TRBD1. The CDR3 is made up of 15 amino acids. V shed 7 bases, J shed 2 bases, and the junction held 6 bases outside the gene matches. Germline assignment: CDR1 MDHEN and CDR2 SYDVKM. The CDR3 is CASKGGTGVTDTQYF. As DNA, the CDR3 is TGTGCCAGCAAAGGTGGGACAGGGGTCACAGATACGCAGTATTTT.

The rearrangement uses TRBV20-1 and TRBJ2-1; D is perhaps TRBD2 (6 bases). This CDR3 is 11 amino acids long. Germline loops: CDR1 DFQATT, CDR2 SNEGSKA (reference sequence). Between the trimmed V and J ends, which lost 6 bases and 13 bases, there was a span of 16 bases. The chain's CDR3 is CSATRGRGQFF. The CDR3 DNA is TGCAGTGCCACTCGGGGGAGAGGTCAGTTCTTC.

CDR3 in amino acids: CASKGERAEAFF. The CDR3 DNA follows: TGCGCCAGCAAAGGGGAGAGGGCTGAAGCTTTCTTT. The V gene is TRBV4-1, the J gene TRBJ1-1; perhaps TRBD1 as D (5 bases). V gave up 7 bases and J gave up 6 bases, with 12 bases separating them. Germline CDR1 reads MGHRA; CDR2 reads YSYEKL. The CDR3 spans 12 residues.

There are a few counts of this clone. V and J are TRBV28 and TRBJ2-2; D not resolved. V was trimmed by 3 bases and J by 4 bases, leaving 6 bases between them. CDR1 MDHEN and CDR2 SYDVKM come from the germline V gene. This CDR3 has 13 amino acids. This CDR3 is CASSLSITGELFF. The CDR3 DNA sequence: TGTGCCAGCAGTTTGTCGATCACCGGGGAGCTGTTTTTT.

J is TRBJ2-1 and V is TRBV5-1, with TRBD1 matching over 8 bases. CDR1 is SGHRS and CDR2 is YFSETQ in the germline V gene. The V and J ends lost 0 bases and 4 bases, in that order; junction bases with no gene match: 3. This CDR3 has 15 amino acids. CDR3 bases: TGCGCCAGCAGCTTGGGGACAGGGTCGTACAATGAGCAGTTCTTC. Amino acids: CASSLGTGSYNEQFF.

This clone was seen just once. The same CDR3 can be traced to other DNA sequences in this sample. The chain is built from TRBV25-1 and TRBJ2-1; 7 bases fit TRBD2. CDR1 and CDR2 (germline): MGHDK, SYGVNS. With 8 bases clipped from V and 0 bases from J, the junction kept 4 bases outside the gene matches. The CDR3 spans 14 residues. CDR3 in amino acids: CASSGGSSYNEQFF. As DNA, the CDR3 is TGTGCCAGCTCGGGCGGGAGCTCCTACAATGAGCAGTTCTTC.

The gene calls are TRBV5-1 and TRBJ2-7, with D perhaps assigned TRBD1 or TRBD2 (5 bases each). The CDR3 covers 14 residues. Germline assignment: CDR1 SGHRS and CDR2 YFSETQ. V was pared by 0 bases and J by 2 bases, with 9 bases between. The CDR3 DNA follows: TGCGCCAGCAGCTTGGTTGGGGGTACCTACGAGCAGTACTTC. Translated: CASSLVGGTYEQYF.

The chain has TRBV28 and TRBJ1-1, with D possibly TRBD1 on 5 matching bases. V lost 7 bases, J lost 0 bases, and 12 bases lay in between. The CDR3 loop spans 14 amino acids. From germline, CDR1 is MDHEN and CDR2 SYDVKM. DNA for the CDR3: TGTGCCAGCATGTCGGGACCCTTGAACACTGAAGCTTTCTTT. It encodes CASMSGPLNTEAFF.

The chain links TRBV9 to TRBJ2-2; 13 bases fit TRBD2. The germline CDR1 and CDR2 sequences are SGDLS and YYNGEE. The CDR3 runs 16 residues. With 10 bases clipped from V and 4 bases from J, the junction kept 10 bases outside the gene matches. The chain's CDR3 is CASYRGLAGRTGELFF. CDR3 in DNA: TGTGCCTCTTACCGGGGACTAGCGGGACGCACCGGGGAGCTGTTTTTT.

The chain links TRBV28 to TRBJ2-6; 8 bases agree with TRBD1. The germline gives CDR1 MDHEN, CDR2 SYDVKM. This CDR3 spans 14 amino acids. V lost 6 bases and J lost 6; bases outside the gene matches: 4. CDR3 protein: CASRTGGTANVLTF. CDR3 DNA sequence: TGTGCCAGCAGAACAGGGGGGACGGCCAACGTCCTGACTTTC.

The chain employs TRBV5-1 and TRBJ1-1, with 11 bases that match TRBD1. CDR3 length: 16 residues. In germline, CDR1 is SGHRS, CDR2 YFSETQ. The junction had 10 bases not matched to a gene; V was cut back by 5 bases and J by 4 bases. Written as DNA, the CDR3 is TGCGCCAGCAGTTCCGGACAGGGGGCGTCTGGCACTGAAGCTTTCTTT. This gives the protein CASSSGQGASGTEAFF.

Remarks on this clone: Other DNA sequences in the sample encode the same CDR3. This chain connects TRBV28 to TRBJ2-5; D is possibly TRBD1 (7 bases). The CDR3 spans 13 residues. Between the trimmed V and J ends, which lost 4 bases and 2 bases, there was a span of 8 bases. Germline-derived CDR1 and CDR2 are MDHEN and SYDVKM. The CDR3 DNA reads as TGTGCCAGCAGTTCAGGGGGGCAAGAGACCCAGTACTTC. Its translation: CASSSGGQETQYF.

This chain joins TRBV6-1 and TRBJ1-2; D ambiguous. CDR3 length: 13 residues. CDR1 MNHNS and CDR2 SASEGT come from the germline V gene. V was shortened by 2 bases and J by 2 bases, with 6 bases between the two germline ends. DNA of the CDR3: TGTGCCAGCAGTGAATGGGCCAACTATGGCTACACCTTC. Encoded protein: CASSEWANYGYTF.

In this sample, this clone turned up many times. Other nucleotide sequences from this sample produce the same CDR3. V is TRBV25-1 and J is TRBJ2-7, with D unresolved. Trimming removed 5 bases from V and 1 base from J, with 6 bases in between. The CDR3 spans 12 residues. Germline lookup yields CDR1 MGHDK and CDR2 SYGVNS. Here the CDR3 reads CASSRASYEQYF. The CDR3 bases are TGTGCCAGCAGTCGCGCATCCTACGAGCAGTACTTC.

The chain uses TRBV18 and TRBJ1-5; D is undetermined. The length of the CDR3 is 15 residues. V was shortened by 4 bases and J by 2 bases, with 12 bases between the two germline ends. Germline CDR1 KGHSH, CDR2 LQKENI. The CDR3 loop is CASSLTQFGNQPQHF. In DNA form, the CDR3 reads TGTGCCAGCTCACTGACGCAGTTCGGCAATCAGCCCCAGCATTTT.

The chain links TRBV19 to TRBJ1-5; D unresolved. Trimming pared 8 bases from V and 6 bases from J, leaving 17 bases between. The CDR3 has 14 residues. Germline V lookup: CDR1 LNHDA, CDR2 SQIVND (reference sequence). The CDR3 DNA follows: TGTGCCAGTTCCTTGGCGGGATTCGGTCAGCCCCAGCATTTT. Protein: CASSLAGFGQPQHF.

V usage is TRBV29-1 and J usage is TRBJ2-6, with 8 bases lining up with TRBD1. The CDR3 has 17 residues. Germline V gene data show CDR1 as SQVTM and CDR2 as ANQGSEA. The junction had 10 bases not matched to a gene; V was cut back by 6 bases and J by 0 bases. The CDR3 spells CSVGRGQGASGANVLTF. The CDR3 nucleotides read TGCAGCGTGGGCCGGGGTCAGGGGGCCTCTGGGGCCAACGTCCTGACTTTC.

This clone was recorded only once. The chain joins TRBV25-1 to TRBJ1-5, with 7 nucleotides matching TRBD1. Germline V gives CDR1 MGHDK, CDR2 SYGVNS. This CDR3 spans 14 amino acids. The ends lost 6 bases at V and 4 bases at J; junction bases unmatched: 6. The CDR3 protein is CASSRGIGNQPQHF. CDR3 nucleotides: TGTGCCAGCAGCAGGGGGATCGGGAATCAGCCCCAGCATTTT.